This T cell receptor (beta chain) appears in the sequencing data of a study of Graves' ophthalmopathy and Graves' hyperthyroidism. PBMCs were isolated by Ficoll-Paque density gradient centrifugation, using about 9.2 ml of fresh peripheral blood as the starting material. The CDR3 consists of 14 residues. V shed 7 bases, J shed 6 bases, and the junction held 8 bases outside the gene matches. The germline V gene encodes CDR1 SNHLY and CDR2 FYNNEI. Amplified TCR beta CDR3 regions were obtained using RNA transcripts as template. Second-round multiplex PCR came after first-round RT-PCR with HTBI primers. TCRdb itself ran the multiplex PCR reads through MiXCR, one entry per CDR3 protein. The sample lists 650,000 to 900,000 distinct CDR3 sequences, around 40% occurring once.

This chain uses TRBV2 with TRBJ1-2; 10 bases are a match to TRBD1. This receptor was identified in an adult man with Graves' ophthalmopathy. Specimen: peripheral blood. CDR3: CASTPGQGKDGYTF. The CDR3 DNA follows: TGTGCCAGCACCCCGGGACAGGGGAAGGATGGCTACACCTTC.